The 12 T cell receptor beta chains below were found in one sample sequenced in a study of blood T cells in healthy people across ages. The authors ran a second PCR of 7 to 11 cycles using a sample-barcoded 5' primer and a J-beta primer mix. MiXCR, applied by TCRdb to the 5' RACE reads, yields one record per CDR3 protein. The sample lists over 500,000 distinct CDR3 sequences; about 27% were seen once. In addition, the sample was reused for a study of T cells of mothers and their children.

The sequenced sample consisted of blood. Every receptor here comes from a boy under 10 years old in good health.

The CDR3 is CASSERTGPSPLHF. The CDR3 bases are TGCGCCAGCAGCGAGCGGACAGGGCCGTCGCCCCTCCACTTT. The rearrangement uses TRBV5-1 and TRBJ1-6; TRBD1 matches at 8 bases. V lost 4 bases, J lost 13 bases, and 10 bases stayed unmatched. The CDR3 extends over 14 amino acids. Germline CDR1 is SGHRS and CDR2 is YFSETQ.

This clonotype was seen a few times. The rearrangement links TRBV5-1 to TRBJ2-5; tentatively, D is TRBD2 (7 bases). The DNA end lines up better with TRBJ2-1; the J call may be wrong. The germline V gene has CDR1 SGHRS and CDR2 YFSETQ. CDR3 size: 16 residues. The CDR3 region has the DNA TGCGCCAGCAGCTTGGATTACGGGGGGCCCTACAATGAGCAGTTCTTC. Amino acids: CASSLDYGGPYNEQFF.

J is TRBJ2-7 and V is TRBV6-1; D call uncertain. The CDR3 totals 16 residues. Trimming removed 1 base from V and 3 bases from J, with 16 bases in between. Germline V gene lookup returns CDR1 MNHNS and CDR2 SASEGT. In DNA, the CDR3 is TGTGCCAGCAGTGAAGAAGCTTCGTACATTGACTACGAGCAGTACTTC. Amino acids: CASSEEASYIDYEQYF.

V usage is TRBV4-1 and J usage is TRBJ2-2; 8 bases align to TRBD2. This CDR3 contains 18 residues. The junction had 10 bases not matched to a gene; V was cut back by 1 base and J by 3 bases. The germline gives CDR1 MGHRA, CDR2 YSYEKL. CDR3 sequence (DNA): TGCGCCAGCAGCCAAGTCAGGACGGGAGGGCCTGACACCGGGGAGCTGTTTTTT. Protein sequence: CASSQVRTGGPDTGELFF.

This clonotype occurred a few times. The rearrangement joins TRBV28 to TRBJ2-2; D is possibly TRBD2 (6 bases). CDR1 and CDR2 (germline): MDHEN, SYDVKM. The CDR3 has 16 residues. V lost 3 bases and J lost 2, with 13 bases in between. CDR3 residues: CASSFSGVLNTGELFF. The CDR3, as DNA: TGTGCCAGCAGTTTTTCGGGAGTCCTAAACACCGGGGAGCTGTTTTTT. Filled out from reference TRBV28 and TRBJ2-2, the complete variable domain reads DVKVTQSSRYLVKRTGEKVFLECVQDMDHENMFWYRQDPGLGLRLIYFSYDVKMKEKGDIPEGYSVSREKKERFSLILESASTNQTSMYLCASSFSGVLNTGELFFGEGSRLTVL.

This clonotype was counted between two and nine times. The V gene is TRBV7-9, the J gene TRBJ2-5; D gene ambiguous. Trimming took off 7 bases at V and 4 bases at J, with 13 bases between the two ends. Germline V lookup: CDR1 SEHNR, CDR2 FQNEAQ (reference sequence). This CDR3 region has 13 residues. For the CDR3, the DNA is TGTGCCAGCAATTTTGGCTCGGTAGAGACCCAGTACTTC. Its protein product is CASNFGSVETQYF.

This chain uses TRBV7-9 with TRBJ1-3; TRBD1 agrees at 8 bases. Looked up from germline, CDR1 is SEHNR and CDR2 is FQNEAQ (reference sequence). CDR3 length equals 16 residues. The V segment lost 4 bases and the J segment 0 bases; nucleotides outside the gene matches: 5. Here the CDR3 reads CASSYRTGTSGNTIYF. For the CDR3, the DNA is TGTGCCAGCAGCTACCGGACAGGGACCTCTGGAAACACCATATATTTT.

The sample holds many counts of this clonotype. The chain has TRBV20-1 and TRBJ2-5; 9 nucleotides match TRBD2. In germline, CDR1 is DFQATT, CDR2 SNEGSKA (reference sequence). The CDR3 is 15 residues long. V was clipped by 0 bases and J by 4 bases; unmatched bases: 6. The CDR3 bases are TGCAGTGCTAGAGATGACGGACTAGCGTTAGAGACCCAGTACTTC. This sequence encodes CSARDDGLALETQYF.

This rearrangement joins TRBV12-3 or TRBV12-4 to TRBJ2-1; D perhaps matches TRBD1 (5 bases). The DNA end lines up better with TRBJ2-7; the J call may be wrong. This CDR3 has 14 residues. The DNA of the CDR3 is TGTGCCAGCAGTTTAGGGGGCAGGGCTTACGAGCAGTACTTC. Amino acids: CASSLGGRAYEQYF.

The chain carries TRBV10-3 and TRBJ1-1; D is unclear. V was pared by 7 bases and J by 2 bases, with 11 bases between. The germline gives CDR1 ENHRY, CDR2 SYGVKD. The CDR3 has 13 residues. The CDR3 loop is CAINRRHNTEAFF. The CDR3 DNA sequence: TGTGCCATCAATAGACGGCATAACACTGAAGCTTTCTTT.

This clonotype was found a few times. The V gene is TRBV18, the J gene TRBJ2-5; no clear D. The CDR3 contains 16 residues. The V gene lost 1 base and the J gene lost 7 bases, with 19 bases spanning the gap. Germline assignment: CDR1 KGHSH and CDR2 LQKENI. The CDR3 coding sequence is TGTGCCAGCTCACCACAATTTGACGGACCCACCGGGACCCAGTACTTC. As protein: CASSPQFDGPTGTQYF.

The chain is built from TRBV29-1 and TRBJ1-4; D unclear. V dropped 0 bases and J dropped 6 bases, with 11 bases sitting between them. The CDR3 has 14 amino acids. Germline V CDR1 and CDR2: SQVTM, ANQGSEA. The CDR3 DNA is TGCAGCGTTGAAGATCCAGAAAGGGATGAAAAACTGTTTTTT. This sequence encodes CSVEDPERDEKLFF.